This TCR beta chain derives from a study of Ad26.COV2.S vaccination and SARS-CoV-2 variants (TCRdb year 2021). With regard to the full study: Vaccine-arm donors were drawn from COV1001, a multicentre, randomized, double-blind, placebo-controlled phase I-IIa trial of Ad26.COV2.S in healthy adults. Ad26.COV2.S was given intramuscularly at 5x10^10 or 1x10^11 viral particles, as a single shot or as two shots 56 days apart. TCRbeta repertoire sequencing was used to assess the specificity and breadth of SARS-CoV-2-reactive T cell receptors after Ad26.COV2.S vaccination. A total of approximately 30 samples were included in the TCR-sequenced set, comprising around 19 Ad26.COV2.S vaccine recipients, 5 placebo recipients and 8 SARS-CoV-2 convalescent individuals. Participants in the trial were split at random into five groups of five each, receiving low-dose or high-dose Ad26.COV2.S once or twice, or else placebo on both occasions. Investigators did not know the trial group allocation while performing experiments and assessing outcomes. Points the paper makes about the study in general: Vaccine and placebo recipients had comparable non-spike TCR breadth, which fits with the vaccine containing only spike. It was noted by the authors that total T cell responses may have been underestimated by the TCR breadth and depth analyses. The study lacked the statistical power to compare responses across vaccine doses or regimens. Compared with placebo recipients, Ad26.COV2.S recipients showed higher spike-specific TCR breadth (P = 0.0014). After vaccination, spike-specific CD8+ and CD4+ T cell responses were reported to show substantial breadth.

The immunoSEQ Assay was used to sequence TCRbeta CDR3 regions. After extraction, genomic DNA underwent amplification by bias-controlled multiplex PCR, followed by high-throughput sequencing. Regarding the original processing steps: Collapsing and filtering of sequences were performed to quantify the absolute abundance of each unique TCRbeta CDR3 region. T cell fraction was estimated by normalizing TCRbeta template counts to usable DNA, which was measured by amplifying reference genes present in all nucleated cells. Repertoire TCRs were annotated as SARS-CoV-2-specific by exact matching of V gene, CDR3 amino acid sequence and J gene to a known reactive TCR set. The reference SARS-CoV-2 TCR set was derived from MIRA and filtered for enrichment in COVID-19-positive ImmuneCODE repertoires, a step that removed public or cross-reactive TCRs. Based on the MIRA antigens, annotated TCRs were further analysed at the level of specific ORF or position within ORF. Breadth was defined as annotated unique rearrangements over total unique productive rearrangements; depth was the summed frequency of those rearrangements. Group comparisons of TCR breadth used two-sided Wilcoxon rank-sum tests. Here the immuneACCESS table is served through TCRdb, limited to in-frame sequences with V and J called. Missing clones are a known gap in these copies; in checked studies unresolved V genes cover under half, and the rest lacks a known reason. D and trimming were read from the DNA, whereas the V and J calls and clone size are those reported in that table. For this sample there are about 260,000 clones; roughly 87% appear just once. The top ten clonotypes cover less than 3.5% of the sample.

Reading the label with the study, this specimen's treatment or condition is: over 15 received Ad26.COV2.S at low or high dose, single or two shots; several received placebo; per-sample allocation not given. Repertoires of vaccine and placebo recipients were sequenced from samples collected on day 63 after the first injection. In Cohort 1b, 25 or so adults aged 18-55 years were enrolled at a single site in Boston, USA, between 29 July and 7 August 2020. Ad26.COV2.S was a replication-incompetent adenovirus type 26 vector that expressed a prefusion-stabilized SARS-CoV-2 spike protein derived from the original Wuhan strain. From the cysteine up to the phenylalanine, the CDR3 has a length of 14 residues. CDR3 DNA is the only sequence kept; it has 42 bases, read in frame from the first base. From a lookup of the germline V gene, CDR1 and CDR2 are MGHRA and YSYEKL. V is clipped by 3 bases and J by 0 bases, and the sequence between their germline boundaries is 6 bases long.

To note about this clone: What antigen it recognizes has not been identified. No base quality values were provided; no much bigger clone lies one nucleotide off.

The sequence was obtained from a person between 18 and 59 years old who received the Ad26.COV2.S COVID-19 vaccine or a placebo. Recombination linked TRBV4-1 to TRBJ2-1, with an unclear D gene assignment. Sequencing was performed on peripheral blood, taken in a trial of Ad26.COV2.S vaccine versus placebo. The CDR3 amino acid sequence is: CASSHASSYNEQFF. The DNA sequence is TGCGCCAGCAGCCATGCTAGCTCCTACAATGAGCAGTTCTTC.